The 23 T cell receptor beta chains presented below share a single source sample, sequenced in a study of breast tumors, draining lymph nodes, adjacent tissues. MiXCR, run by TCRdb on the multiplex PCR reads, gives a single entry per CDR3 protein. The top ten hold around 19% of the sample, which has about 63,000 distinct CDR3 sequences, 57% seen once. Sequenced input: breast tumor tissue. The receptors were gathered from a female donor with breast cancer. Some clones in this sample may be carry-over from other donors' samples.

The chain uses TRBV19 and TRBJ1-4; 7 bases fit TRBD1. Trimming cost V 5 bases and J 4 bases; bases outside gene matches: 10. Germline V CDR1 and CDR2: LNHDA, SQIVND (reference sequence). The length of the CDR3 is 16 residues. CDR3 nucleotides: TGTGCCAGTAGTGGGTTCGGGGGACAGAGTAATGAAAAACTGTTTTTT. Protein: CASSGFGGQSNEKLFF.

The rearrangement links TRBV2 to TRBJ2-5, with no clear D. V shed 4 bases and J shed 2 bases, with 8 bases lying between them. CDR3 length: 13 residues. Germline-derived CDR1 and CDR2 are SNHLY and FYNNEI. As DNA, the CDR3 is TGTGCCAGCAGTGCGGACCTTCAAGAGACCCAGTACTTC. Its translation is CASSADLQETQYF. Based on the CDR3 plus reference TRBV2 and TRBJ2-5, the full variable domain is EPEVTQTPSHQVTQMGQEVILRCVPISNHLYFYWYRQILGQKVEFLVSFYNNEISEKSEIFDDQFSVERPDGSNFTLKIRSTKLEDSAMYFCASSADLQETQYFGPGTRLLVL.

This clonotype was counted a single time. The CDR3 sequence is CASSQDHPWTSGVQETQYF. The CDR3 coding sequence is TGTGCCAGCAGCCAAGATCATCCTTGGACTAGCGGGGTTCAAGAGACCCAGTACTTC. The chain combines TRBV4-2 with TRBJ2-5; 12 nucleotides agree with TRBD2. Germline V gene lookup returns CDR1 LGHNA and CDR2 YNFKEQ. Trimming took 0 bases from V and 2 from J; bases not matched to a gene: 10. The CDR3 sequence is 19 residues long.

The chain links TRBV19 to TRBJ1-2; TRBD1 might be the D (5 bases). Per germline, CDR1 LNHDA and CDR2 SQIVND (reference sequence). This CDR3 region has 12 residues. The germline V and J ends were trimmed by 6 bases and 12 bases, with 17 bases remaining between them. CDR3 nucleotide sequence: TGTGCCAGTAGCGGGGCTAACTCTGGAAACACCTTC. This sequence encodes CASSGANSGNTF.

The chain couples TRBV27 to TRBJ1-4; 7 bases fit TRBD1. Germline trimming cut 5 bases from V and 4 bases from J; bases unmatched to any gene: 13. Germline values: CDR1 MNHEY, CDR2 SMNVEV (reference sequence). CDR3 length equals 17 residues. CDR3 loop: CASSPPRQGGFNEKLFF. The CDR3 nucleotides read TGTGCCAGCAGTCCACCCCGACAGGGCGGATTTAATGAAAAACTGTTTTTT.

By proportion, this clonotype is medium-sized. The genes are TRBV7-9 and TRBJ2-1; 12 bases map to TRBD2. The junction had 15 bases not matched to a gene; V was cut back by 3 bases and J by 9 bases. The CDR3 contains 18 residues. In germline, CDR1 is SEHNR, CDR2 FQNEAQ (reference sequence). CDR3 residues: CASSFTSSGRAGGGEQFF. CDR3 nucleotides: TGTGCCAGCAGCTTCACCTCTAGCGGGAGGGCCGGGGGGGGTGAGCAGTTCTTC.

Details on this clonotype: Because the CDR3 is missing its conserved closing phenylalanine or tryptophan, this is likely a read error. This chain uses TRBV12-3 or TRBV12-4 with TRBJ1-2; D unclear. The V gene lost 7 bases and the J gene lost 4 bases, with 10 bases spanning the gap. The CDR3 has 12 amino acids. This CDR3 is CASTFSPYGYTS. Written as DNA, the CDR3 is TGTGCCAGCACCTTCTCCCCCTATGGCTACACCTCC.

The chain joins TRBV7-2 to TRBJ2-5, with D possibly being TRBD1 (6 bases). Germline CDR1 is SGHTA and CDR2 is FQGNSA. Trimming shortened V by 5 bases and J by 1 base, and 8 bases separated the two germline ends. The CDR3 contains 13 residues. The CDR3 region has the DNA TGTGCCAGCAGCCGGACAGCCCAAGAGACCCAGTACTTC. Translation gives CASSRTAQETQYF.

This rearrangement joins TRBV7-9 to TRBJ2-3; tentatively, D is TRBD1 (5 bases). Germline V gene sequence: CDR1 SEHNR, CDR2 FQNEAQ (reference sequence). Trimming removed 5 bases from V and 1 base from J, with 16 bases in between. There are 16 residues in the CDR3. CDR3 protein: CASSHGPQGGTDTQYF. CDR3 sequence (DNA): TGTGCCAGCAGCCACGGGCCGCAGGGCGGCACAGATACGCAGTATTTT.

This clonotype has just a few counts. The chain recombines TRBV18 with TRBJ2-4; a possible D gene is TRBD1 (6 bases). Per germline, CDR1 KGHSH and CDR2 LQKENI. V lost 3 bases and J lost 0, with 15 bases in between. The CDR3 spans 17 residues. The CDR3 DNA follows: TGTGCCAGCTCACCCGGTATGACAGGATTAGCCAAAAACATTCAGTACTTC. Its translation: CASSPGMTGLAKNIQYF.

This clonotype was seen once. The chain recombines TRBV19 with TRBJ1-2; tentatively, D is TRBD1 (5 bases). CDR1 is LNHDA, CDR2 SQIVND, per germline (reference sequence). There are 12 residues in the CDR3. The V end was cut by 7 bases, the J end by 7 bases, with 13 bases between. CDR3 sequence reads: CASNRGTGGYTF. The CDR3, as DNA: TGTGCCAGTAATCGGGGTACAGGTGGCTACACCTTC. The full variable domain, completed using reference TRBV19 and TRBJ1-2, is DGGITQSPKYLFRKEGQNVTLSCEQNLNHDAMYWYRQDPGQGLRLIYYSQIVNDFQKGDIAEGYSVSREKKESFPLTVTSAQKNPTAFYLCASNRGTGGYTFGSGTRLTVV.

V and J are TRBV11-2 and TRBJ2-7; 10 positions agree with TRBD1. The V segment lost 2 bases and the J segment 6 bases; nucleotides outside the gene matches: 7. CDR1 and CDR2 (germline): SGHAT, FQNNGV. The CDR3 is made up of 15 amino acids. The CDR3 coding sequence is TGTGCCAGCAGCTTAAGAGGGACAGGGGTATTCGAGCAGTACTTC. Its protein product is CASSLRGTGVFEQYF.

The chain combines TRBV6-5 with TRBJ1-2, with D perhaps TRBD1 (6 bases). Germline CDR1 is MNHEY and CDR2 is SVGAGI. This CDR3 contains 14 residues. V lost 5 bases and J 7 bases, leaving 17 bases between the germline ends. CDR3 in DNA: TGTGCCAGCAGTCACGGGGGGCCTTCTAGTGGCTACACCTTC. Amino acids: CASSHGGPSSGYTF.

The table lists this clonotype with many counts. This chain joins TRBV10-3 and TRBJ1-5; D is unresolved. Deletions cut 0 bases from V and 4 bases from J, with 4 bases between. Germline CDR1 reads ENHRY; CDR2 reads SYGVKD. The CDR3 is 13 amino acids. CDR3 bases: TGTGCCATCAGTGAGTCGAATAATCAGCCCCAGCATTTT. This sequence encodes CAISESNNQPQHF.

The gene calls are TRBV20-1 and TRBJ2-2; D not certain. V was shortened by 0 bases and J by 4 bases, with 6 bases between the two germline ends. The CDR3 runs 13 residues. Germline values: CDR1 DFQATT, CDR2 SNEGSKA (reference sequence). The DNA of the CDR3 is TGCAGTGCTAGAGATCATGGCACCGGGGAGCTGTTTTTT. Translating gives CSARDHGTGELFF.

On this clonotype: A clone one base away is much larger, so this may be a read error. The chain is built from TRBV5-1 and TRBJ2-2; the match to TRBD1 covers 7 bases. Trimming cost V 4 bases and J 6 bases; bases outside gene matches: 12. Per the germline V gene, CDR1 is SGHRS and CDR2 is YFSETQ. This CDR3 comprises 16 residues. For the CDR3, the DNA is TGCGCCAGCAGCCCCCAGGGACAGACTAACGCCGGGGAGCTGTTTTTT. This translates into CASSPQGQTNAGELFF.

This clonotype was found a few times. The CDR3 DNA is TGTGCCAGCAGCTTAGCGGCAGATACGCAGTATTTT. This sequence encodes CASSLAADTQYF. The chain joins TRBV11-3 to TRBJ2-3; D uncertain. The CDR3 covers 12 residues. Between the trimmed V and J ends, which lost 1 base and 4 bases, there was a span of 3 bases. Germline V gene sequence: CDR1 SGHNT, CDR2 YENEEA.

To note about this clonotype: The missing conserved phenylalanine or tryptophan at the end of this CDR3 makes a read error likely. The DNA is omitted, as the CDR3 cannot be located on it reliably, and the CDR3 follows TCRdb's listing. J is TRBJ1-6 and V is TRBV29-1. Germline values: CDR1 SQVTM, CDR2 ANQGSEA. The CDR3 numbers 9 amino acids, ends counted. CDR3 loop: CSVDPYQTS.

This clonotype appeared many times. This sequence joins TRBV3-1 and TRBJ2-2, with D perhaps TRBD1 (5 bases). The CDR3 has 13 residues. CDR1 and CDR2 from the germline V gene are LGHDT and YNNKEL (reference sequence). V dropped 4 bases and J dropped 5 bases, with 8 bases sitting between them. The CDR3 bases are TGTGCCAGCAGCCTCAGGGTTACCGGGGAGCTGTTTTTT. As protein: CASSLRVTGELFF. The complete variable domain, with remaining parts taken from reference TRBV3-1 and TRBJ2-2, reads DTAVSQTPKYLVTQMGNDKSIKCEQNLGHDTMYWYKQDSKKFLKIMFSYNNKELIINETVPNRFSPKSPDKAHLNLHINSLELGDSAVYFCASSLRVTGELFFGEGSRLTVL.

Regarding this clonotype: A read error may explain this, as a much larger clone is one base away. The chain is built from TRBV20-1 and TRBJ2-5, with D perhaps matching TRBD1 or TRBD2 (5 bases each). Trimming cost V 7 bases and J 7 bases, with 22 bases left between them. The CDR3 is 14 amino acids. Germline V gene lookup returns CDR1 DFQATT and CDR2 SNEGSKA (reference sequence). The CDR3 DNA sequence: TGCAGTGTTCGAGGGGAGACTATCGGGGCGACCCAGTACTTC. Translated: CSVRGETIGATQYF.

The genes are TRBV7-9 and TRBJ1-2; D uncertain. The CDR3 runs to 14 residues. Trimming cost V 1 base and J 10 bases, with 16 bases left between them. Germline V gene data show CDR1 as SEHNR and CDR2 as FQNEAQ (reference sequence). CDR3 nucleotide sequence: TGTGCCAGCAGCTTAGAGTCGGTAGGATCGGCCTACACCTTC. It codes for CASSLESVGSAYTF.

In this sample, this clonotype turned up many times. The chain combines TRBV7-2 with TRBJ2-7, with D perhaps matching TRBD1 or TRBD2 (5 bases each). CDR3 length: 16 residues. Germline V CDR1 and CDR2: SGHTA, FQGNSA. Trimming shortened V by 5 bases and J by 1 base, and 18 bases separated the two germline ends. The CDR3 DNA reads as TGTGCCAGCAGCCCGAGGGCGGGCGGACAATCCTACGAGCAGTACTTC. This codes for CASSPRAGGQSYEQYF.

This clonotype was recorded many times. A much larger clone lies a single base off, so this may be a read error. The CDR3 coding sequence is TGTGCCAGCAGCACAGGGACAGCGAGCGGCTACACCTTC. As protein: CASSTGTASGYTF. The J gene is TRBJ1-2, the V gene TRBV5-4; TRBD1 agrees at 7 bases. CDR1 is SGHNT and CDR2 is YYREEE in the germline V gene (reference sequence). V was pared by 4 bases and J by 8 bases, with 8 bases of the junction left unmatched. The CDR3 totals 13 residues.